This entry concerns a single T cell receptor beta chain. What it binds is unknown. These data come from a study of cytomegalovirus exposure and HLA in healthy donors. The PCR was carried out with 60 Vbeta primers and 13 Jbeta primers. Data came from immunoSEQ multiplex PCR; TCRdb stores just in-frame clones and leaves some out. The sample includes 130,000 to 150,000 clones, approximately 79% of them seen just once. The CDR3 sequence is 18 residues long. Germline V CDR1 and CDR2: SGHTA, FQGNSA. The V gene lost 1 base and the J gene lost 0 bases, with 18 bases spanning the gap. Study results and caveats: Analyzed later, most CMV-associated TCR beta chains appeared HLA-restricted. CMV antigen specificity was confirmed in vitro for a few CMV-associated chains. 87-base-pair reads could not separate some V segments, including TRBV6-2 and TRBV6-3.

The TCR sequence derives from a woman between 45 and 60 years old in good health and CMV-seropositive. The chain joins TRBV7-2 to TRBJ1-2; tentatively, D is TRBD1 (6 bases). What was sequenced was PBMCs. The DNA for the CDR3 is TGTGCCAGCAGCTTAGTTGGGCAGGGGCGACCCTCTAACTATGGCTACACCTTC. Translating gives CASSLVGQGRPSNYGYTF.